This passage covers 22 T cell receptor beta chains from one sample sequenced in a study of blood T cell repertoires in COVID-19. TCRdb's table, derived via immunoSEQ multiplex PCR, lists solely in-frame clones and lacks some. The sample contains under 75,000 clones, around nine tenths of which appear only once. The specimen sequenced was peripheral blood. These receptors were obtained from a young woman with acute or convalescent COVID-19.

The rearrangement joins TRBV18 to TRBJ1-3, with D possibly TRBD1 on 6 matching bases. The germline CDR1 and CDR2 sequences are KGHSH and LQKENI. This CDR3 is built from 16 residues. Trimming took off 1 base at V and 1 base at J, with 11 bases between the two ends. CDR3 residues: CASSPLQGRSGNTIYF. The CDR3 DNA follows: TGTGCCAGCTCACCACTTCAGGGGAGATCTGGAAACACCATATATTTT.

This sequence joins TRBV3-1 (or the pseudogene TRBV3-2) and TRBJ2-4; 8 bases line up with TRBD2. Trimming took 2 bases from V and 4 from J; bases not matched to a gene: 7. From germline, CDR1 is LGHDT and CDR2 YNNKEL (reference sequence). This CDR3 contains 16 residues. Here the CDR3 reads CASSQSGSSSKNIQYF. CDR3 nucleotide sequence: TGTGCCAGCAGCCAAAGCGGGAGTAGTTCAAAAAACATTCAGTACTTC.

The chain combines TRBV18 with TRBJ2-2; D perhaps matches TRBD2 (5 bases). The V gene lost 2 bases and the J gene lost 3 bases, with 7 bases spanning the gap. CDR3 length: 14 residues. Germline CDR1 is KGHSH and CDR2 is LQKENI. CDR3 sequence: CASSPEGDTGELFF. The CDR3 coding sequence is TGTGCCAGCTCACCAGAGGGCGACACCGGGGAGCTGTTTTTT.

The V and J genes are TRBV5-8 and TRBJ2-1; D possibly corresponds to TRBD2 (5 bases). The CDR3 has 13 amino acids. V lost 0 bases and J lost 8, with 9 bases in between. Germline V CDR1 and CDR2: SGHTS, YDEGEE. The CDR3 DNA is TGTGCCAGCAGCTTGGATGCGGGCTATGAGCAGTTCTTC. This gives the protein CASSLDAGYEQFF. The entire variable domain, with the rest obtained from reference TRBV5-8 and TRBJ2-1, is as follows: EAGVTQSPTHLIKTRGQQATLRCSPISGHTSVYWYQQALGLGLQFLLWYDEGEERNRGNFPPRFSGRQFPNYSSELNVNALELEDSALYLCASSLDAGYEQFFGPGTRLTVL.

V is TRBV28 and J is TRBJ1-3; D uncertain. CDR3 length equals 13 residues. V dropped 7 bases and J dropped 0 bases, with 7 bases sitting between them. From germline, CDR1 is MDHEN and CDR2 SYDVKM. CDR3 bases: TGTGCCAGCAATACAGCCTCTGGAAACACCATATATTTT. Its protein product is CASNTASGNTIYF.

V and J are TRBV12-3 or TRBV12-4 and TRBJ2-1; D remains unclear. The germline V and J ends were trimmed by 6 bases and 5 bases, with 5 bases remaining between them. The CDR3 totals 11 residues. This CDR3 reads CASSPHNEQFF. The CDR3 DNA reads TGTGCCAGCAGCCCTCACAATGAGCAGTTCTTC.

V gene TRBV6-5 combines with J gene TRBJ1-2, with D perhaps matching TRBD1 (6 bases). This CDR3 is 14 amino acids long. Looked up from germline, CDR1 is MNHEY and CDR2 is SVGAGI. Trimming took off 7 bases at V and 0 bases at J, with 12 bases between the two ends. The CDR3 loop reads CASKQGATNYGYTF. The CDR3 nucleotides are TGTGCCAGCAAACAGGGTGCCACTAACTATGGCTACACCTTC.

The gene calls are TRBV15 and TRBJ2-1, with D perhaps TRBD2 (5 bases). Trimming took 4 bases from V and 2 from J, leaving 15 bases between them. The CDR3 runs 16 residues. Germline V gives CDR1 LNHNV, CDR2 YYDKDF (reference sequence). The CDR3 region is CATSTDLGNPYNEQFF. The CDR3 nucleotides read TGTGCCACCAGCACCGACCTCGGGAATCCCTACAATGAGCAGTTCTTC.

The chain carries TRBV21-1 and TRBJ1-4; the listed D gene, TRBD1, was not tested against the DNA. TRBV21-1 is given as a pseudogene. The CDR3 is made up of 17 amino acids. CDR3 nucleotide sequence: TGTGCCAGCAGCAAGATTGTCTCTGAGACAGGTAATGAAAAACTGTTTTTT. Amino acid sequence: CASSKIVSETGNEKLFF.

The CDR3 sequence: CSADGGESNEQFF. The CDR3, as DNA: TGCAGCGCCGATGGGGGGGAGAGCAATGAGCAGTTCTTC. The rearrangement uses TRBV29-1 and TRBJ2-1; the match to TRBD2 covers 7 bases. Germline V gene sequence: CDR1 SQVTM, CDR2 ANQGSEA. Trimming at V came to 7 bases and at J to 6 bases, leaving 9 bases not matched to a gene. This CDR3 contains 13 residues.

The rearrangement links TRBV2 to TRBJ2-7, with 9 positions matching TRBD1. CDR3 length: 14 amino acids. The junction had 6 bases not matched to a gene; V was cut back by 5 bases and J by 4 bases. Germline V gene lookup returns CDR1 SNHLY and CDR2 FYNNEI. In DNA form, the CDR3 reads TGTGCCAGCAGTTCCGGGACAGGGAATTACGAGCAGTACTTC. As protein: CASSSGTGNYEQYF.

In its sample, this clone was seen once. CDR3 loop: CAWYYRDNTEAFF. CDR3 in DNA: TGTGCCTGGTATTACAGGGATAACACTGAAGCTTTCTTT. The chain couples TRBV30 to TRBJ1-1, with a possible D match to TRBD1 (6 bases). Germline loops: CDR1 GTSNPN, CDR2 SVGIG (reference sequence). The CDR3 length is 13 residues. V dropped 5 bases and J dropped 2 bases, with 12 bases sitting between them.

The DNA of the CDR3 is TGTGCCAGCAGTTCGCTTAGCGGGGCTAACTACAATGAGCAGTTCTTC. Its translation is CASSSLSGANYNEQFF. The chain couples TRBV5-4 to TRBJ2-1, with TRBD2 matching over 8 bases. CDR3 size: 16 residues. V was pared by 5 bases and J by 3 bases, with 10 bases of the junction left unmatched. The germline V gene encodes CDR1 SGHNT and CDR2 YYREEE (reference sequence).

This rearrangement joins TRBV4-3 to TRBJ2-7; D remains unclear. CDR3 size: 14 residues. Germline loops: CDR1 LGHNA, CDR2 YSLEER. Trimming took 0 bases from V and 4 from J, leaving 10 bases between them. The CDR3 sequence: CASSQDSQSYEQYF. CDR3 sequence (DNA): TGCGCCAGCAGCCAAGATAGCCAGAGTTACGAGCAGTACTTC.

The chain uses TRBV2 and TRBJ2-1; 8 bases are a match to TRBD1. The ends lost 4 bases at V and 7 bases at J; junction bases unmatched: 6. Germline loops: CDR1 SNHLY, CDR2 FYNNEI. The CDR3 consists of 14 residues. The CDR3 loop reads CASSVTGAWNEQFF. The CDR3 DNA is TGTGCCAGCAGTGTGACAGGGGCCTGGAATGAGCAGTTCTTC. Full variable domain (rest looked up from reference TRBV2 and TRBJ2-1): EPEVTQTPSHQVTQMGQEVILRCVPISNHLYFYWYRQILGQKVEFLVSFYNNEISEKSEIFDDQFSVERPDGSNFTLKIRSTKLEDSAMYFCASSVTGAWNEQFFGPGTRLTVL.

This clone has just a few counts. This chain joins TRBV7-2 and TRBJ2-1; 9 nucleotides agree with TRBD2. The CDR3 is 16 amino acids. Germline V CDR1 and CDR2: SGHTA, FQGNSA. The V segment lost 5 bases and the J segment 0 bases; nucleotides outside the gene matches: 5. For the CDR3, the DNA is TGTGCCAGCAGCGGAAGGCGGGGGGGCTCCTACAATGAGCAGTTCTTC. The encoded protein is CASSGRRGGSYNEQFF.

This clone has just a few counts. The chain combines TRBV11-2 with TRBJ1-3; 8 bases map to TRBD1. Germline assignment: CDR1 SGHAT and CDR2 FQNNGV. Unmatched junction bases numbered 8, after V lost 7 bases and J lost 0 bases. The CDR3 totals 16 residues. The CDR3 protein is CASTRTDRGSGNTIYF. CDR3 nucleotide sequence: TGTGCCAGCACCAGGACCGACAGGGGCTCTGGAAACACCATATATTTT.

In this sample, this clone turned up once. The V gene is TRBV2, the J gene TRBJ2-1; possible D gene TRBD2, 6 bases. The CDR3 runs 16 residues. Trimming took off 1 base at V and 9 bases at J, with 19 bases between the two ends. In germline, CDR1 is SNHLY, CDR2 FYNNEI. The CDR3 loop is CASSEGFCGISSEQFF. The DNA of the CDR3 is TGTGCCAGCAGTGAAGGCTTCTGCGGGATTAGTTCTGAGCAGTTCTTC.

The rearrangement links TRBV4-1 to TRBJ1-6; perhaps TRBD1 as D (5 bases). Trimming stripped 1 base from V and 10 bases from J, with 14 bases between. Germline CDR1 MGHRA, CDR2 YSYEKL. This CDR3 contains 15 residues. The DNA of the CDR3 is TGCGCCAGCAGCCAAGGGGGCCCAATTGGGTCACCCCTCCACTTT. Residues: CASSQGGPIGSPLHF.

As to this clone: Other DNA sequences in the same sample also yield this CDR3. The J gene is TRBJ2-7, the V gene TRBV7-9; maybe TRBD1 (6 bases). CDR1 SEHNR and CDR2 FQNEAQ come from the germline V gene (reference sequence). With 1 base removed from V and 6 bases from J, the gap between germline ends came to 22 bases. The CDR3 runs to 17 residues. In nucleotides, the CDR3 is TGTGCCAGCAGCTTAGTTGGTGGGGGACGGCTGGGGGCCGAGCAGTACTTC. It is translated as CASSLVGGGRLGAEQYF.

This chain links TRBV20-1 with TRBJ2-1; a weak D match, TRBD2 (6 bases). The CDR3 is made up of 14 amino acids. Trimming removed 3 bases at V and 2 bases at J, with 11 bases between. Germline V gives CDR1 DFQATT, CDR2 SNEGSKA (reference sequence). This CDR3 is CSASAGSPYNEQFF. The CDR3 DNA is TGCAGTGCTAGTGCCGGGAGTCCCTACAATGAGCAGTTCTTC.

The chain links TRBV5-1 to TRBJ2-1, with 11 positions matching TRBD2. The germline CDR1 and CDR2 sequences are SGHRS and YFSETQ. The V and J ends lost 3 bases and 6 bases, in that order; junction bases with no gene match: 11. This CDR3 spans 17 amino acids. Here the CDR3 DNA reads TGCGCCAGCAGCTCCGACCTAGCGGGGGGCAGGATCAATGAGCAGTTCTTC. It codes for CASSSDLAGGRINEQFF.